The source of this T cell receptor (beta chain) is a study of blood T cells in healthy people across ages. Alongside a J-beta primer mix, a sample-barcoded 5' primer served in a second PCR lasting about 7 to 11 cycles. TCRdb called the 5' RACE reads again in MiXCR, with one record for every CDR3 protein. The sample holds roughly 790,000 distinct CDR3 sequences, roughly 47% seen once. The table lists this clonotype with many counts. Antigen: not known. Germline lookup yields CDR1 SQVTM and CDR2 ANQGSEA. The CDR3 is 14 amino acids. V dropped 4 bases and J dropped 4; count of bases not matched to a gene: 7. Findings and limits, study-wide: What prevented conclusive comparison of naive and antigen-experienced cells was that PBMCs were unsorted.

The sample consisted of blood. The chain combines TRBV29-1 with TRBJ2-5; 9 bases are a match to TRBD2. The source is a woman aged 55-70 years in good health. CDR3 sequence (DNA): TGCAGCGTTGTAGAGCGGGAGGACGGAGAGACCCAGTACTTC. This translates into CSVVEREDGETQYF.